These 5 T cell receptor beta chains share one sample of origin, sequenced in a study of blood T cell repertoires in COVID-19. Only in-frame clones appear in the TCRdb table, and some are missing; sequencing was by immunoSEQ multiplex PCR. This table holds tens of thousands of clones, 91% found once. The sequenced material came from peripheral blood. Receptors originate from a human donor in a cohort sampled during active COVID-19.

The chain couples TRBV7-2 to TRBJ2-7; D unclear. The CDR3 sequence is 15 residues long. Trimming left V 2 bases short and J 3 bases short, with 14 bases between. Germline CDR1 is SGHTA and CDR2 is FQGNSA. The CDR3 sequence is CASSLMRHIFYEQYF. The CDR3 DNA is TGTGCCAGCAGCTTAATGAGGCACATATTCTACGAGCAGTACTTC.

This clone appeared a single time. The V call is TRBV5-6, the J call TRBJ2-5, with D tentatively TRBD2 (5 bases). The germline V gene encodes CDR1 SGHDT and CDR2 YYEEEE. There are 14 residues in the CDR3. V lost 5 bases and J 2 bases, leaving 13 bases between the germline ends. The DNA of the CDR3 is TGTGCCAGCAGTAAGCTCGGACTGCAAGAGACCCAGTACTTC. It is translated as CASSKLGLQETQYF.

V is TRBV19 and J is TRBJ2-1, with 7 positions matching TRBD2. This CDR3 is 14 amino acids long. The germline CDR1 and CDR2 sequences are LNHDA and SQIVND (reference sequence). The trim removed 6 bases at V and 0 bases at J, leaving 2 bases unmatched. CDR3 bases: TGTGCCAGTAGCCAGCGGGACTCCTACAATGAGCAGTTCTTC. Protein sequence: CASSQRDSYNEQFF.

The chain is built from TRBV19 and TRBJ1-2; no clear D. Trimming left V 6 bases short and J 5 bases short, with 16 bases between. In germline, CDR1 is LNHDA, CDR2 SQIVND (reference sequence). The CDR3 length is 14 residues. CDR3 sequence (DNA): TGTGCCAGTAGATCAACCCCGGAGCGGTATGGCTACACCTTC. This encodes CASRSTPERYGYTF.

The chain is built from TRBV7-6 and TRBJ1-2, with D perhaps TRBD1 (6 bases). Germline V gene data show CDR1 as SGHVS and CDR2 as FNYEAQ. This CDR3 is built from 14 residues. V lost 4 bases, J lost 2 bases, and 11 bases lay in between. CDR3 residues: CASSSNQGNYGYTF. CDR3 bases: TGTGCCAGCAGCTCGAACCAGGGGAACTATGGCTACACCTTC.